The text below deals with one T cell receptor (beta chain). Its antigen is still unknown. The sample comes from a study of T cell responses to AZD1222 COVID-19 vaccine. The study pooled second doses at about 4 or about 12 weeks. Libraries were prepared by immunoSEQ multiplex PCR; TCRdb keeps only in-frame clonotypes and omits some of them. Found here are around 150,000 clones, approximately 90% of them singletons; the top ten hold 1.9%. Study outcomes and limitations: In the spike-specific TCR repertoire, nearly half reportedly target unmutated variant regions. Females outnumbered males among donors, who were mostly white British; clonal diversity was possibly underestimated.

This CDR3 has 17 residues. With 0 bases removed from V and 0 bases from J, the gap between germline ends came to 12 bases. CDR1 and CDR2 from the germline V gene are LGHNA and YNFKEQ. The V and J genes are TRBV4-2 and TRBJ1-3; D is ambiguous. The receptor was derived from an adult who received the AZD1222 COVID-19 vaccine. The sequencing here drew on peripheral blood, taken 28 days after the second AZD1222 dose. This CDR3 reads CASSQESRSSSGNTIYF. CDR3 coding DNA: TGTGCCAGCAGCCAAGAGAGCCGATCTAGCTCTGGAAACACCATATATTTT.